The 27 T cell receptor beta chains below all came from one sample that was sequenced in a study of T cell changes during pregnancy in multiple sclerosis. TCRdb keeps only in-frame clones here, not all; method: immunoSEQ multiplex PCR. The sample shows about 84,000 clones, roughly 94% of them seen only once. The sequencing here drew on peripheral blood, taken in the second trimester of pregnancy. These receptor sequences come from a female donor in good health, enrolled as a control in a pregnancy study.

This chain joins TRBV7-9 and TRBJ2-5, with D perhaps TRBD2 (5 bases). CDR1 and CDR2 from the germline V gene are SEHNR and FQNEAQ (reference sequence). V lost 6 bases and J 2 bases, leaving 7 bases between the germline ends. The CDR3 totals 12 residues. This CDR3 reads CASSGGQETQYF. DNA for the CDR3: TGTGCCAGCAGTGGAGGACAAGAGACCCAGTACTTC.

This clone came up once. This chain uses TRBV2 with TRBJ2-5, with a possible D match to TRBD2 (6 bases). Germline V gene sequence: CDR1 SNHLY, CDR2 FYNNEI. There are 15 residues in the CDR3. Trimming pared 5 bases from V and 5 bases from J, leaving 18 bases between. The CDR3 DNA reads as TGTGCCAGCAGTCCCTTTTCCGGGAGTGTGGAGACCCAGTACTTC. This encodes CASSPFSGSVETQYF.

The chain links TRBV27 to TRBJ2-1; 9 positions match TRBD2. The CDR3 is made up of 16 amino acids. Trimming cost V 3 bases and J 7 bases; bases outside gene matches: 10. Per germline, CDR1 MNHEY and CDR2 SMNVEV (reference sequence). CDR3 sequence (DNA): TGTGCCAGCAGTTTGATTGGTAGCGGGAGTCTGAATGAGCAGTTCTTC. Translating it yields CASSLIGSGSLNEQFF.

The chain carries TRBV2 and TRBJ2-1; 10 bases line up with TRBD2. The CDR3 spans 17 residues. Germline lookup yields CDR1 SNHLY and CDR2 FYNNEI. After removal of 5 bases from V and 4 bases from J, the junction contained 11 bases not matched to a gene. The CDR3 sequence: CASSPPTSGSAYNEQFF. The CDR3 DNA is TGTGCCAGCAGTCCCCCGACTAGCGGGTCTGCGTACAATGAGCAGTTCTTC.

The CDR3 loop reads CASSRGIQETQYF. The CDR3 DNA reads as TGTGCCAGCAGTCGGGGTATCCAAGAGACCCAGTACTTC. V gene TRBV9 combines with J gene TRBJ2-5, with a tentative D call TRBD2 (5 bases). Germline CDR1 is SGDLS and CDR2 is YYNGEE. The CDR3 runs to 13 residues. V was trimmed by 5 bases and J by 1 base, leaving 9 bases between them.

This clone was seen just once. The chain recombines TRBV21-1 with TRBJ2-4; the D call of TRBD1 is as the table states it, not checked on the DNA. TRBV21-1 is a pseudogene segment. CDR3 length: 14 residues. CDR3 in amino acids: CASSLQGGENIQYF. The CDR3 nucleotides are TGTGCCAGCAGCCTCCAGGGGGGTGAAAACATTCAGTACTTC.

The chain uses TRBV28 and TRBJ2-5; TRBD1 aligns across 7 bases. The germline V gene encodes CDR1 MDHEN and CDR2 SYDVKM. J gave up 5 bases and V 5 bases, and 5 bases lay outside the gene matches. This CDR3 spans 13 amino acids. CDR3 DNA sequence: TGTGCCAGCAGTCAACAGGGGCGGGAGACCCAGTACTTC. It specifies CASSQQGRETQYF.

This chain uses TRBV18 with TRBJ1-5, with TRBD1 as a possible D gene (5 bases). The V gene lost 3 bases and the J gene lost 1 base, with 13 bases spanning the gap. Germline V gives CDR1 KGHSH, CDR2 LQKENI. The CDR3 is 16 amino acids. CDR3: CASSPTGGASNQPQHF. CDR3 sequence (DNA): TGTGCCAGCTCACCTACTGGAGGGGCAAGCAATCAGCCCCAGCATTTT.

The J gene is TRBJ2-1, the V gene TRBV4-1, with D possibly TRBD1 on 6 matching bases. With 6 bases removed from V and 7 bases from J, the gap between germline ends came to 16 bases. There are 14 residues in the CDR3. Germline-derived CDR1 and CDR2 are MGHRA and YSYEKL. The CDR3 DNA follows: TGCGCCAGCAGTTACAGGGTATATAGTAATGAGCAGTTCTTC. Its protein is CASSYRVYSNEQFF.

The V call is TRBV5-5, the J call TRBJ2-1; 8 positions match TRBD2. Trimming cost V 2 bases and J 3 bases; bases outside gene matches: 4. The CDR3 loop spans 15 amino acids. The germline V gene has CDR1 SGHKS and CDR2 YYEKEE (reference sequence). CDR3 region: CASSLVLADYNEQFF. CDR3 nucleotide sequence: TGTGCCAGCAGCTTAGTACTAGCGGACTACAATGAGCAGTTCTTC.

The gene calls are TRBV28 and TRBJ2-7; maybe TRBD1 (5 bases). Germline V gene lookup returns CDR1 MDHEN and CDR2 SYDVKM. Trimming took off 6 bases at V and 4 bases at J, with 16 bases between the two ends. The CDR3 totals 14 residues. CDR3 sequence: CASSAGSLSYEQYF. CDR3 in DNA: TGTGCCAGCAGCGCAGGGTCCTTAAGTTACGAGCAGTACTTC.

V usage is TRBV5-1 and J usage is TRBJ2-1; 10 nucleotides agree with TRBD2. After removal of 4 bases from V and 3 bases from J, the junction contained 7 bases not matched to a gene. Germline V gene sequence: CDR1 SGHRS, CDR2 YFSETQ. This CDR3 has 16 amino acids. The CDR3 DNA follows: TGCGCCAGCAGCCTCTCTAGCGGGAGCGGCTACAATGAGCAGTTCTTC. Residues: CASSLSSGSGYNEQFF.

The chain uses TRBV19 and TRBJ2-1, with D perhaps TRBD2 (6 bases). Germline V gives CDR1 LNHDA, CDR2 SQIVND (reference sequence). V lost 5 bases to trimming and J lost 2 bases, with 16 bases between them. The CDR3 is 16 amino acids. CDR3 sequence reads: CASSPYGGKTYNEQFF. As DNA, the CDR3 is TGTGCCAGTAGTCCGTATGGCGGGAAGACCTACAATGAGCAGTTCTTC.

This chain connects TRBV7-9 to TRBJ2-3; 14 bases match TRBD2. There are 18 residues in the CDR3. Germline lookup yields CDR1 SEHNR and CDR2 FQNEAQ (reference sequence). Trimming at V came to 5 bases and at J to 0 bases, leaving 7 bases not matched to a gene. The DNA of the CDR3 is TGTGCCAGCAGCGGACTAGCGGGAGGTTTTGTTAGCACAGATACGCAGTATTTT. This translates into CASSGLAGGFVSTDTQYF.

The genes are TRBV10-3 and TRBJ2-7; TRBD1 matches 7 bases. CDR1 is ENHRY and CDR2 is SYGVKD in the germline V gene. V was pared by 3 bases and J by 7 bases, with 9 bases of the junction left unmatched. This CDR3 spans 14 amino acids. The CDR3 DNA is TGTGCCATCAGTGAATTGAGGGGGCGAGGAGAGCAGTACTTC. This codes for CAISELRGRGEQYF.

The CDR3 region is CASSLHSLDGPDTQYF. In nucleotides, the CDR3 is TGTGCCAGCAGTTTACACTCCCTAGATGGCCCAGATACGCAGTATTTT. The rearrangement joins TRBV27 to TRBJ2-3; D gene ambiguous. The CDR3 consists of 16 residues. Germline loops: CDR1 MNHEY, CDR2 SMNVEV (reference sequence). Deletions cut 2 bases from V and 4 bases from J, with 16 bases between.

The chain's CDR3 is CASSEAHRVEKLFF. The DNA for the CDR3 is TGTGCCAGCAGTGAAGCGCACAGGGTTGAAAAACTGTTTTTT. V is TRBV6-1 and J is TRBJ1-4; tentatively, D is TRBD1 (6 bases). V lost 0 bases and J 7 bases, leaving 9 bases between the germline ends. The CDR3 has 14 amino acids. Germline CDR1 is MNHNS and CDR2 is SASEGT.

This clone was detected only once. J is TRBJ2-7 and V is TRBV5-6, with a tentative D call TRBD1 (5 bases). CDR1 and CDR2 from the germline V gene are SGHDT and YYEEEE. This CDR3 has 13 residues. Trimming shortened V by 0 bases and J by 6 bases, and 10 bases separated the two germline ends. CDR3 nucleotide sequence: TGTGCCAGCAGCTTGGCTGGGGCTAGCGAGCAGTACTTC. Translating gives CASSLAGASEQYF.

The chain links TRBV5-1 to TRBJ2-1; 8 nucleotides match TRBD2. The ends lost 7 bases at V and 5 bases at J; junction bases unmatched: 5. The CDR3 runs 13 residues. The germline CDR1 and CDR2 sequences are SGHRS and YFSETQ. The CDR3 DNA sequence: TGCGCCAGCGCCGGACTAGCCAACAATGAGCAGTTCTTC. Translated, it gives CASAGLANNEQFF.

The CDR3 spells CASSTPGGANTGELFF. The CDR3 region has the DNA TGTGCCAGTAGTACCCCGGGGGGCGCGAACACCGGGGAGCTGTTTTTT. The chain uses TRBV19 and TRBJ2-2, with D possibly TRBD2 on 7 matching bases. The CDR3 has 16 amino acids. CDR1 and CDR2 from the germline V gene are LNHDA and SQIVND (reference sequence). The ends were cut back, 4 bases at V and 0 bases at J, with 12 bases in the middle.

This rearrangement joins TRBV29-1 to TRBJ2-3; 7 bases agree with TRBD1. CDR3 length: 14 residues. Looked up from germline, CDR1 is SQVTM and CDR2 is ANQGSEA. The CDR3 protein is CSSLGTGDPDTQYF. The CDR3, as DNA: TGCAGTTCCCTCGGAACAGGGGATCCGGATACGCAGTATTTT.

The chain uses TRBV4-2 and TRBJ1-4, with 7 positions matching TRBD1. The CDR3 runs 14 residues. Unmatched junction bases numbered 3, after V lost 4 bases and J lost 4 bases. Looked up from germline, CDR1 is LGHNA and CDR2 is YNFKEQ. The CDR3 reads CASSPGGLNEKLFF. Written as DNA, the CDR3 is TGTGCCAGCAGCCCAGGGGGTCTTAATGAAAAACTGTTTTTT.

The V call is TRBV28, the J call TRBJ2-7, with 7 bases that match TRBD1. This CDR3 has 13 amino acids. The germline CDR1 and CDR2 sequences are MDHEN and SYDVKM. V shed 4 bases and J 6 bases; nucleotides not matched to a gene: 6. As DNA, the CDR3 is TGTGCCAGCAGTTATAACTCAGGGGGCGAGCAGTACTTC. Residues: CASSYNSGGEQYF. Filled out from reference TRBV28 and TRBJ2-7, the complete variable domain reads DVKVTQSSRYLVKRTGEKVFLECVQDMDHENMFWYRQDPGLGLRLIYFSYDVKMKEKGDIPEGYSVSREKKERFSLILESASTNQTSMYLCASSYNSGGEQYFGPGTRLTVT.

The chain is built from TRBV28 and TRBJ2-7, with 7 bases identical to TRBD2. The CDR3 spans 15 residues. V shed 3 bases and J 2 bases; nucleotides not matched to a gene: 7. CDR1 MDHEN and CDR2 SYDVKM come from the germline V gene. The CDR3 spells CASSFYGRAPYEQYF. The CDR3 DNA follows: TGTGCCAGCAGTTTTTATGGGAGGGCCCCCTACGAGCAGTACTTC.

The J gene is TRBJ2-7, the V gene TRBV27, with 9 bases matching TRBD1. This CDR3 comprises 14 residues. Germline V lookup: CDR1 MNHEY, CDR2 SMNVEV (reference sequence). V trimming: 6 bases; J trimming: 7 bases; junction bases outside the gene matches: 10. The CDR3 sequence: CASRRQGGVGEQYF. The CDR3 bases are TGTGCCAGCAGAAGACAGGGGGGAGTTGGAGAGCAGTACTTC.

The V gene is TRBV5-5, the J gene TRBJ1-1; D ambiguous. Trimming took 7 bases from V and 1 from J, leaving 14 bases between them. CDR1 and CDR2 from the germline V gene are SGHKS and YYEKEE (reference sequence). CDR3 length: 14 amino acids. CDR3 sequence reads: CASRLSHGNTEAFF. The CDR3 region has the DNA TGTGCCAGCCGATTGTCCCACGGGAACACTGAAGCTTTCTTT.

The gene calls are TRBV28 and TRBJ1-5; D may be TRBD1 (5 bases). This CDR3 spans 17 amino acids. With 9 bases removed from V and 8 bases from J, the gap between germline ends came to 29 bases. Germline V gene sequence: CDR1 MDHEN, CDR2 SYDVKM. The CDR3: CASTSAEGAVFIKPQHF. CDR3 sequence (DNA): TGTGCCAGTACCTCCGCCGAAGGGGCAGTCTTTATTAAGCCCCAGCATTTT.